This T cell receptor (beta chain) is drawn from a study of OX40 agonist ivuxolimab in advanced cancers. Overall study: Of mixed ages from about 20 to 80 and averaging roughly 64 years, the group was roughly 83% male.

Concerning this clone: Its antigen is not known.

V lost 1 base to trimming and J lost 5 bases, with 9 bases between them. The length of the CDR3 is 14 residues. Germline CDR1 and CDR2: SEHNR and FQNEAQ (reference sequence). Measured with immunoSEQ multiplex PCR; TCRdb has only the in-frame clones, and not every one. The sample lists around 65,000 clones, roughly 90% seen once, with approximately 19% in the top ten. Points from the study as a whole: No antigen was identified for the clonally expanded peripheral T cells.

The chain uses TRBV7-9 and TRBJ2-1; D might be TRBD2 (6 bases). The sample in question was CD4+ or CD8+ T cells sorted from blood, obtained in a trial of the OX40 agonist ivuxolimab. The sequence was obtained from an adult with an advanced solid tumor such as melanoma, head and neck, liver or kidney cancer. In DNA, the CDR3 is TGTGCCAGCAGCTTAGGGGGGGACCACAATGAGCAGTTCTTC. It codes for CASSLGGDHNEQFF. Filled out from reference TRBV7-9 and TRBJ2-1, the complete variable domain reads DTGVSQNPRHKITKRGQNVTFRCDPISEHNRLYWYRQTLGQGPEFLTYFQNEAQLEKSRLLSDRFSAERPKGSFSTLEIQRTEQGDSAMYLCASSLGGDHNEQFFGPGTRLTVL.